This T cell receptor beta chain was sequenced for a study of blood T cell repertoires in COVID-19. For the study at large: Sources were T cells, B-cell-depleted T cells, or PBMCs; the material itself was cDNA or gDNA.

Participants spanned ages roughly 18 to 95 years and resided in about two dozen US areas. Looked up from germline, CDR1 is SGHRS and CDR2 is YFSETQ. The CDR3 totals 15 residues. Deletions cut 4 bases from V and 1 base from J, with 11 bases between. As processed by the authors: Estimation of nucleated cell counts was performed using reference gene primer amplification. This table comes from immunoSEQ multiplex PCR, and its TCRdb copy is limited to in-frame clones, with some not included. Clone size and the V and J calls come from that table; the DNA yielded D and trimming. The sample includes a few hundred thousand clones, 85% seen only once; the top ten take 18%.

The sequence was obtained from a man aged 40-49 years who had recovered from COVID-19. V and J are TRBV5-1 and TRBJ2-2; perhaps TRBD1 as D (6 bases). Sequenced sample: PBMCs or T cells enriched from blood (not recorded which). CDR3 amino acids: CASSGTTGNTGELFF. In nucleotides, the CDR3 is TGCGCCAGCAGCGGGACGACAGGGAACACCGGGGAGCTGTTTTTT.